This T cell receptor beta chain is drawn from a study of CD8+ T cells in alopecia areata. Reverse transcription of extracted RNA yielded cDNA, which provided the sequencing template. Using immunoSEQ multiplex PCR, the repertoire was profiled, and TCRdb retains in-frame clones only, with some absent. The table has more than 200,000 clones, under 70% seen once. The CDR3 totals 15 residues. The germline V gene encodes CDR1 SGHRS and CDR2 YFSETQ. V shed 0 bases and J 4 bases; nucleotides not matched to a gene: 4. This rearrangement joins TRBV5-1 to TRBJ2-3, with 8 bases identical to TRBD2. The sample consisted of CD4+ T cells sorted from blood, taken at week 0. This TCR was recovered from a human donor with alopecia areata. Here the CDR3 DNA reads TGCGCCAGCAGCTTGGCCGCGACTAGCGCAGATACGCAGTATTTT. Translated, it gives CASSLAATSADTQYF.